Here is one TCR beta chain with its context. J lost 6 bases, V lost 4 bases, and 16 bases had no gene match. Looked up from germline, CDR1 is SGHRS and CDR2 is YFSETQ. CDR3 length: 16 amino acids. The sample belongs to a study of blood T cell repertoires in COVID-19. The wider study: Italy, Spain and the United States were the sources of the convalescent and acute COVID-19 samples. T cells, B-cell-depleted T cells, or PBMCs supplied cDNA or gDNA.

How the authors handled the data: Estimates of nucleated cell counts were drawn from the amplification of reference gene primers. TCRdb keeps only in-frame clones here, not all; method: immunoSEQ multiplex PCR. V, J and clone size reflect that table, while D and trimming were determined from the DNA. Altogether some 78,000 clones are present, around nine tenths being singletons, with the ten largest covering 4.9%. The source is a man between 50 and 59 years old with active or convalescent COVID-19. The sequenced sample consisted of peripheral blood. The genes are TRBV5-1 and TRBJ2-7, with 7 bases lining up with TRBD1. The CDR3 DNA is TGCGCCAGCAGCGTCGCCCCGGGACAGATGGGTTCCGAGCAGTACTTC. This sequence encodes CASSVAPGQMGSEQYF.